These 19 T cell receptor beta chains were sequenced from one sample in a study of CD8 T cells in ankylosing spondylitis. Which antigens these TCRs recognize remains unknown. Each CDR3 protein is one row after TCRdb ran MiXCR on the 5' RACE reads. In the table there are 130,000 or so distinct CDR3 sequences, under 20% of which are singletons. Findings and caveats of the study: Ankylosing spondylitis blood appeared to carry a characteristic TCR beta motif of roughly eight highly homologous variants.

Input material: blood, either unsorted or a sorted T cell fraction (not recorded which). These TCRs come from a male donor with ankylosing spondylitis.

This clonotype was found a few times. The chain joins TRBV15 to TRBJ2-1, with TRBD1 as a possible D gene (5 bases). Trimming removed 8 bases at V and 4 bases at J, with 12 bases between. Germline values: CDR1 LNHNV, CDR2 YYDKDF (reference sequence). The CDR3 contains 13 residues. The CDR3 reads CATFEDTYNEQFF. DNA for the CDR3: TGTGCCACCTTCGAGGACACGTACAATGAGCAGTTCTTC.

V usage is TRBV20-1 and J usage is TRBJ2-1; D is possibly TRBD2 (5 bases). The V end was cut by 6 bases, the J end by 5 bases, with 26 bases between. The CDR3 contains 17 residues. Germline CDR1 DFQATT, CDR2 SNEGSKA (reference sequence). The CDR3 spells CSAPPGGHTYFNNEQFF. The CDR3, as DNA: TGCAGTGCCCCCCCCGGCGGGCATACCTATTTTAACAATGAGCAGTTCTTC.

This chain connects TRBV9 to TRBJ2-5; TRBD1 matches 7 bases. In germline, CDR1 is SGDLS, CDR2 YYNGEE. The trim removed 3 bases at V and 2 bases at J, leaving 4 bases unmatched. This CDR3 region has 14 residues. In DNA, the CDR3 is TGTGCCAGCAGCGGAACAGGGGCTCAAGAGACCCAGTACTTC. It codes for CASSGTGAQETQYF.

The CDR3 region has the DNA TGTGCCAGCACCTCCCCCGGCGGCTACGAGCAGTACTTC. This translates into CASTSPGGYEQYF. This chain uses TRBV27 with TRBJ2-7; no firm D call. CDR3 length: 13 residues. The germline CDR1 and CDR2 sequences are MNHEY and SMNVEV (reference sequence). V was pared by 7 bases and J by 3 bases, with 13 bases between.

This clonotype appeared a few times. The V and J genes are TRBV6-1 and TRBJ2-2, with no clear D. The CDR3 contains 13 residues. The ends were cut back, 3 bases at V and 3 bases at J, with 5 bases in the middle. CDR1 is MNHNS and CDR2 is SASEGT in the germline V gene. DNA of the CDR3: TGTGCCAGCAGTGATCCTGACACCGGGGAGCTGTTTTTT. It is translated as CASSDPDTGELFF.

The chain combines TRBV20-1 with TRBJ2-7; 8 nucleotides agree with TRBD2. Germline assignment: CDR1 DFQATT and CDR2 SNEGSKA (reference sequence). CDR3 length: 13 amino acids. Trimming took 6 bases from V and 3 from J; bases not matched to a gene: 7. CDR3 sequence (DNA): TGCAGTGCCTCCCGGACTAGCAGCTACGAGCAGTACTTC. Translation: CSASRTSSYEQYF.

This clonotype was counted between two and nine times. One end of the junction does not line up with germline, which may come from a read error. The chain couples TRBV12-3 or TRBV12-4 to TRBJ1-2; D gene ambiguous. CDR3 length equals 13 residues. The CDR3 spells CASGPTPNFGYTF. CDR3 sequence (DNA): TGTGCCAGCGGGCCGACACCGAACTTTGGCTACACCTTC.

The chain has TRBV12-3 or TRBV12-4 and TRBJ1-1; 7 bases match TRBD1. Trimming removed 6 bases from V and 5 bases from J; junction bases left unmatched: 3. The CDR3 spans 12 residues. The CDR3 DNA sequence: TGTGCCAGCAGGCCAGGGGGTACTGAAGCTTTCTTT. Amino acid sequence: CASRPGGTEAFF.

The chain recombines TRBV20-1 with TRBJ2-1; no clear D. The V gene's germline CDR1 is DFQATT and CDR2 SNEGSKA (reference sequence). V was pared by 3 bases and J by 6 bases, with 12 bases between. The CDR3 contains 13 residues. CDR3 coding DNA: TGCAGTGCTAGGATCCTTGGTTTCAATGAGCAGTTCTTC. As protein: CSARILGFNEQFF.

The chain is built from TRBV18 and TRBJ2-7; TRBD1 is a possible D gene (5 bases). The germline V and J ends were trimmed by 4 bases and 0 bases, with 13 bases remaining between them. Germline-derived CDR1 and CDR2 are KGHSH and LQKENI. The CDR3 is 15 residues long. The CDR3 coding sequence is TGTGCCAGCTCACAACAGACAGCCAACTCCTACGAGCAGTACTTC. Protein product: CASSQQTANSYEQYF.

This chain joins TRBV2 and TRBJ2-1; no clear D. From germline, CDR1 is SNHLY and CDR2 FYNNEI. CDR3 length: 11 residues. Trimming removed 1 base from V and 14 bases from J, with 9 bases in between. CDR3 sequence reads: CASSEEASEFF. The CDR3 DNA follows: TGTGCCAGCAGTGAAGAGGCGTCTGAGTTCTTC.

The chain is built from TRBV28 and TRBJ2-7; weak D call: TRBD1 (5 bases). The CDR3 sequence is 13 residues long. Per germline, CDR1 MDHEN and CDR2 SYDVKM. V was pared by 2 bases and J by 3 bases, with 8 bases between. This CDR3 reads CASSLPGRYEQYF. The CDR3 DNA is TGTGCCAGCAGTTTACCAGGGCGCTACGAGCAGTACTTC.

The chain links TRBV4-1 to TRBJ1-2, with D possibly being TRBD1 (5 bases). Germline V gene lookup returns CDR1 MGHRA and CDR2 YSYEKL. Trimming pared 3 bases from V and 4 bases from J, leaving 12 bases between. This CDR3 comprises 14 residues. CDR3 bases: TGCGCCAGCAGCCACCAACAGGTCAGCTATGGCTACACCTTC. Amino acids: CASSHQQVSYGYTF.

The chain has TRBV28 and TRBJ2-7; D remains ambiguous. The CDR3 runs 13 residues. The germline V gene encodes CDR1 MDHEN and CDR2 SYDVKM. Trimming took 2 bases from V and 4 from J, leaving 9 bases between them. CDR3 DNA sequence: TGTGCCAGCAGTTTAACACGCAAGTACGAGCAGTACTTC. Protein sequence: CASSLTRKYEQYF.

This clonotype was counted a few times. The chain has TRBV7-6 and TRBJ2-7, with 14 nucleotides matching TRBD2. The CDR3 spans 17 residues. Losses at the gene ends were 5 bases for V and 2 bases for J; bases not matched to a gene: 8. CDR1 SGHVS and CDR2 FNYEAQ come from the germline V gene. The CDR3 DNA reads TGTGCCAGCAGCCCGGGACTAGCGGGAGCCCTTCCCTACGAGCAGTACTTC. Translating it yields CASSPGLAGALPYEQYF.

V is TRBV5-6 and J is TRBJ1-1, with 8 positions matching TRBD1. This CDR3 is 13 amino acids long. V was pared by 5 bases and J by 4 bases, with 4 bases of the junction left unmatched. Looked up from germline, CDR1 is SGHDT and CDR2 is YYEEEE. CDR3 DNA: TGTGCCAGCAGAGCAGGGGGCGCCACTGAAGCTTTCTTT. Its translation is CASRAGGATEAFF.

The rearrangement links TRBV9 to TRBJ2-7; 7 bases agree with TRBD2. The germline V gene has CDR1 SGDLS and CDR2 YYNGEE. CDR3 size: 13 residues. Trimming removed 4 bases from V and 2 bases from J; junction bases left unmatched: 3. The CDR3, as DNA: TGTGCCAGCAGCTCCAGCGGGACCTACGAGCAGTACTTC. Translation gives CASSSSGTYEQYF.

This clonotype was seen more than once but under ten times. The J gene is TRBJ1-5, the V gene TRBV9, with D tentatively TRBD1 (6 bases). Germline-derived CDR1 and CDR2 are SGDLS and YYNGEE. Trimming stripped 0 bases from V and 3 bases from J, with 10 bases between. The CDR3 loop spans 15 amino acids. The CDR3 sequence: CASSVEDSANQPQHF. The CDR3 coding sequence is TGTGCCAGCAGCGTAGAGGACAGCGCCAATCAGCCCCAGCATTTT.

In its sample, this clonotype was seen a few times. V is TRBV27 and J is TRBJ2-7; the D gene is possibly TRBD2 (6 bases). Looked up from germline, CDR1 is MNHEY and CDR2 is SMNVEV (reference sequence). Trimming shortened V by 3 bases and J by 7 bases, and 16 bases separated the two germline ends. The CDR3 covers 14 residues. The CDR3 protein is CASSFRAPEGEQYF. CDR3 in DNA: TGTGCCAGCAGTTTCCGGGCCCCGGAGGGGGAGCAGTACTTC.